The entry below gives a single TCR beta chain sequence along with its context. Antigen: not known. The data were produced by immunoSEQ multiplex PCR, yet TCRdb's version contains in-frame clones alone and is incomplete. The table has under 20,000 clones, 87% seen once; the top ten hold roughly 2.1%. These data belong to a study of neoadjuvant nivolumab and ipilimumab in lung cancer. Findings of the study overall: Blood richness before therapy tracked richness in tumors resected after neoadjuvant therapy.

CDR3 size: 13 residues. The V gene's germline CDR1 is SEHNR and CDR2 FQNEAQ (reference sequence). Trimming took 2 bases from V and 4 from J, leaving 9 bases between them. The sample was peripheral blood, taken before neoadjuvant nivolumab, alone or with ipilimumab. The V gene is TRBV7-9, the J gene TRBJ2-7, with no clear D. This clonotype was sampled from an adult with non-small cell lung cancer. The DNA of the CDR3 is TGTGCCAGCAGCTTATTCACGGTATACGAGCAGTACTTC. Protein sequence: CASSLFTVYEQYF.